This T cell receptor beta chain originates from a study of technical replicates of blood from a handful of donors. Method: immunoSEQ multiplex PCR; TCRdb's copy keeps in-frame clones and lacks some. The table lists more than 65,000 clones, roughly 89% of them singletons. The CDR3 contains 16 residues. Germline CDR1 reads MGHRA; CDR2 reads YSYEKL. The V end lost 0 bases, the J end lost 0 bases, and 9 bases lay between the germline ends. The receptor was isolated from a human donor in good health. Sequenced: T cells isolated from PBMCs. The chain combines TRBV4-1 with TRBJ1-5; D not resolved. The CDR3 DNA reads TGCGCCAGCAGCCAAGATACGCAGTCTAGCAATCAGCCCCAGCATTTT. Its protein product is CASSQDTQSSNQPQHF.